One and the same sample provided the 2 T cell receptor beta chains below, sequenced in a study of PD-L1 blockade in urothelial cancer. Here immunoSEQ multiplex PCR was the method, and the copy in TCRdb shows in-frame clones only, minus some. The sample records around 35,000 clones, 65% to 85% being singletons. Sequenced here: PBMCs, sampled around atezolizumab (anti-PD-L1) treatment. The receptor set was obtained from a man in his fifties or sixties with urothelial cancer.

The rearrangement joins TRBV7-2 to TRBJ2-7; unclear D gene. CDR1 and CDR2 from the germline V gene are SGHTA and FQGNSA. Trimming took off 5 bases at V and 0 bases at J, with 14 bases between the two ends. This CDR3 contains 15 residues. Here the CDR3 DNA reads TGTGCCAGCAGCCCCAATACGGCTAGCTCCTACGAGCAGTACTTC. Translated: CASSPNTASSYEQYF.

This clone occurred once. The chain recombines TRBV28 with TRBJ1-1; D remains ambiguous. This CDR3 region has 16 residues. Per germline, CDR1 MDHEN and CDR2 SYDVKM. Between the trimmed V and J ends, which lost 6 bases and 1 base, there was a span of 18 bases. The CDR3 DNA reads as TGTGCCAGCAGAAACCCCGGGAGGTTTCAGAACACTGAAGCTTTCTTT. Translated: CASRNPGRFQNTEAFF.